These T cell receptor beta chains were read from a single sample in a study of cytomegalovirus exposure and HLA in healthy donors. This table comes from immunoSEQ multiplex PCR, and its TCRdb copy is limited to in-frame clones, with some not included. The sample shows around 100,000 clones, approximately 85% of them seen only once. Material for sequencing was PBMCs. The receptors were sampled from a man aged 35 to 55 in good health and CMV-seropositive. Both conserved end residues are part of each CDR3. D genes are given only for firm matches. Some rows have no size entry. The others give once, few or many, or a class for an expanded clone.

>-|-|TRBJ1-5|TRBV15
CATSRDSNTGSGNQPQHF
TGTGCCACCAGCAGAGATTCGAACACAGGGTCGGGCAATCAGCCCCAGCATTTT
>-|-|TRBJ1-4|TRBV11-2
CASSWGDGEKLFF
TGTGCCAGCAGCTGGGGAGACGGTGAAAAACTGTTTTTT
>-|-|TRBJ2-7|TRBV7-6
CASSLADTEQYF
TGTGCCAGCAGCCTCGCGGACACCGAGCAGTACTTC
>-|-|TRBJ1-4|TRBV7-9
CASTSAGDEKLFF
TGTGCCAGCACTTCCGCCGGGGATGAAAAACTGTTTTTT
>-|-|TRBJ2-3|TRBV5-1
CASSRGGSTDTQYF
TGCGCCAGCAGCAGGGGGGGGAGCACAGATACGCAGTATTTT
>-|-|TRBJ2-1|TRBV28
CASSFSLGNEQFF
TGTGCCAGCAGTTTCTCACTAGGCAATGAGCAGTTCTTC
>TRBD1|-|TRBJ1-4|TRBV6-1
CASMTGGNEKLFF
TGTGCCAGCATGACAGGGGGGAATGAAAAACTGTTTTTT
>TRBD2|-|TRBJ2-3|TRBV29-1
CSVDGTSGTDTQYF
TGCAGCGTTGATGGCACTAGCGGCACAGATACGCAGTATTTT
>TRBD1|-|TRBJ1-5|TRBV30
CAWSGQGYQPQHF
TGTGCCTGGAGTGGACAGGGTTATCAGCCCCAGCATTTT
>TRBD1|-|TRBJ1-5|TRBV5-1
CASSPTGGPQPQHF
TGCGCCAGCAGCCCTACAGGGGGCCCTCAGCCCCAGCATTTT
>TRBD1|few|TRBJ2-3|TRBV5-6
CASNRDRGLTDTQYF
TGTGCCAGCAACCGGGACAGGGGGCTCACAGATACGCAGTATTTT
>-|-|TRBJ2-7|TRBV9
CASSVGGFLDSPSYEQYF
TGTGCCAGCAGCGTAGGAGGATTCCTGGACAGTCCCTCCTACGAGCAGTACTTC
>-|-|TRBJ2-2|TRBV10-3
CAISEPYRAGELFF
TGTGCCATCAGTGAGCCCTACAGGGCCGGGGAGCTGTTTTTT
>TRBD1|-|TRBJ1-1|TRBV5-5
CASSLLAWTGLNTEAFF
TGTGCCAGCAGCTTACTAGCCTGGACAGGGCTGAACACTGAAGCTTTCTTT
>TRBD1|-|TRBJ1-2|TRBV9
CASSASRDSVLYGYTF
TGTGCCAGCAGCGCGTCCCGGGACAGCGTCCTTTATGGCTACACCTTC
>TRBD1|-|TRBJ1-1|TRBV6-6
CASRRQGTTEAFF
TGTGCCAGCAGGAGACAGGGGACCACTGAAGCTTTCTTT
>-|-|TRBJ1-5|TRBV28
CASSLAGPQPQHF
TGTGCCAGCAGTTTAGCGGGCCCTCAGCCCCAGCATTTT
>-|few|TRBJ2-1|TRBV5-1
CASSLEPSSYNEQFF
TGCGCCAGCAGCTTGGAACCGAGCTCCTACAATGAGCAGTTCTTC
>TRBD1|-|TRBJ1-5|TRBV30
CAWSRQGKQPQHF
TGTGCCTGGAGTAGACAGGGTAAGCAGCCCCAGCATTTT
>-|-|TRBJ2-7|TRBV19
CASARAGASYEQYF
TGTGCCAGTGCGCGGGCGGGGGCCAGCTACGAGCAGTACTTC
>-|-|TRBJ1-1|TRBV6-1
CASSEVGGMNTEAFF
TGTGCCAGCAGTGAAGTAGGAGGGATGAACACTGAAGCTTTCTTT
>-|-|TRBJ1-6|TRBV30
CAWSVQSNSPLHF
TGTGCCTGGAGTGTACAGAGTAATTCACCCCTCCACTTT
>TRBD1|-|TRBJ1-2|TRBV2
CASSEYRGPAYGYTF
TGTGCCAGCAGTGAATACAGGGGGCCTGCCTATGGCTACACCTTC
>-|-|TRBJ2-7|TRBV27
CASSLISAAGVEQYF
TGTGCCAGCAGTTTAATTTCGGCGGCCGGGGTCGAGCAGTACTTC
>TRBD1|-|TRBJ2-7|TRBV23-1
CASSHSGTESSYEQYF
TGCGCCAGCAGTCATTCCGGGACAGAGAGCTCCTACGAGCAGTACTTC
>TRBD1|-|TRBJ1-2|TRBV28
CASSRQGADHGYTF
TGTGCCAGCAGCCGACAGGGGGCGGACCATGGCTACACCTTC
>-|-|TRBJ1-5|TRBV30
CAWTLAGPGGNQPQHF
TGTGCCTGGACGTTGGCGGGGCCGGGAGGTAATCAGCCCCAGCATTTT
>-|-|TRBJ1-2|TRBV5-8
CASSRMDTISPLGYTF
TGTGCCAGCAGCCGCATGGACACTATTTCACCCCTTGGCTACACCTTC
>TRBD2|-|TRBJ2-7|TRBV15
CATSRDRGGARYEQYF
TGTGCCACCAGCAGAGATCGGGGGGGAGCCCGGTACGAGCAGTACTTC
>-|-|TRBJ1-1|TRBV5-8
CASSLVAVTEAFF
TGTGCCAGCAGCTTGGTAGCGGTAACTGAAGCTTTCTTT
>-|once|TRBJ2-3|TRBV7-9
CASSSGLYGADTQYF
TGTGCCAGCAGTTCGGGACTGTACGGGGCAGATACGCAGTATTTT
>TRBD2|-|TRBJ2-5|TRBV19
CASSERGGPVTQYF
TGTGCCAGTAGCGAGCGGGGGGGCCCTGTGACCCAGTACTTC
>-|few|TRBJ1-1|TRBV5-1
CASSLDGGETEAFF
TGCGCCAGCAGCCTCGACGGGGGTGAAACTGAAGCTTTCTTT
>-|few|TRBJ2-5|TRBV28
CASNPHFGGRRETQYF
TGTGCCAGCAATCCCCATTTCGGGGGGCGTCGAGAGACCCAGTACTTC
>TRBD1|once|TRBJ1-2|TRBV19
CASSSRDRSNYGYTF
TGTGCCAGTAGTTCCCGGGACAGATCTAACTATGGCTACACCTTC
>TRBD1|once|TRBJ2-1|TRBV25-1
CASSESNFRGQHEQFF
TGTGCCAGCAGTGAATCCAACTTTAGGGGGCAGCACGAGCAGTTCTTC
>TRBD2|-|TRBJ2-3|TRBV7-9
CASSFTSGIGTDTQYF
TGTGCCAGCAGCTTTACTAGCGGGATCGGTACAGATACGCAGTATTTT
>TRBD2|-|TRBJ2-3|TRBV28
CASSSLAGLSTDTQYF
TGTGCCAGCAGTTCTCTAGCGGGCCTCTCCACAGATACGCAGTATTTT
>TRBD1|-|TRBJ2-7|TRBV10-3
CAITGQGAGEQYF
TGTGCCATCACCGGACAGGGGGCGGGTGAGCAGTACTTC
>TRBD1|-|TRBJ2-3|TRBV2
CASSQGARGTDTQYF
TGTGCCAGCAGTCAGGGGGCGCGGGGCACAGATACGCAGTATTTT
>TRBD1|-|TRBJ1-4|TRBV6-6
CASSKQGGNEKLFF
TGTGCCAGCAGCAAACAGGGGGGTAATGAAAAACTGTTTTTT
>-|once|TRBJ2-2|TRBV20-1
CSARDNRELFF
TGCAGTGCTAGAGATAATCGGGAGCTGTTTTTT
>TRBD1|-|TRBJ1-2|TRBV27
CASKIRGTVSGYTF
TGTGCCAGCAAAATTAGGGGGACAGTCTCTGGCTACACCTTC
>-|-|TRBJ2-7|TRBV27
CASSFGDGAYEQYF
TGTGCCAGCAGTTTTGGAGACGGAGCCTACGAGCAGTACTTC
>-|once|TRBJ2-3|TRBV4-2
CASSQERELVTDTQYF
TGTGCCAGCAGCCAAGAACGGGAACTAGTAACTGATACGCAGTATTTT
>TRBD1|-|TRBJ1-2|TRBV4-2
CASSQDSTGGVYGYTF
TGTGCCAGCAGCCAAGATTCGACAGGGGGAGTCTATGGCTACACCTTC
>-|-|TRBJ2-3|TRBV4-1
CASSQVYHTRSKGTDTQYF
TGCGCCAGCAGCCAAGTGTACCATACGCGGTCTAAGGGCACAGATACGCAGTATTTT
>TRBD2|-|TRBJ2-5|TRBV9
CASSVYLGLAEETQYF
TGTGCCAGCAGCGTATATCTAGGACTAGCGGAAGAGACCCAGTACTTC
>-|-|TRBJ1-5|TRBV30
CAWSVDSIHNQPQHF
TGTGCCTGGAGTGTAGACAGTATACACAATCAGCCCCAGCATTTT
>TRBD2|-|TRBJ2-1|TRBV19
CASSIRSLAGRNEQFF
TGTGCCAGTAGTATAAGAAGCCTAGCGGGACGGAATGAGCAGTTCTTC
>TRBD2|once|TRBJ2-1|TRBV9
CASTTGGSYNEQFF
TGTGCCAGCACCACGGGGGGCTCCTACAATGAGCAGTTCTTC
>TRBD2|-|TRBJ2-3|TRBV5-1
CASSLTGTSGSLSTDTQYF
TGCGCCAGCAGCTTGACCGGGACTAGCGGGAGTCTAAGCACAGATACGCAGTATTTT
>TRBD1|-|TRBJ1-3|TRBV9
CASSPGTGGGNTIYF
TGTGCCAGCAGCCCTGGGACAGGGGGCGGAAACACCATATATTTT
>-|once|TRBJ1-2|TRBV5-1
CASSLAGGLYGYTF
TGCGCCAGCAGCTTGGCGGGGGGCCTCTATGGCTACACCTTC
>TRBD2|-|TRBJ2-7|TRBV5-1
CASSLGTSGSYEQYF
TGCGCCAGCAGCTTGGGGACTAGCGGTTCCTACGAGCAGTACTTC
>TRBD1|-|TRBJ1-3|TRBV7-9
CASSRWTGRSGNTIYF
TGTGCCAGCAGCCGTTGGACAGGGCGCTCTGGAAACACCATATATTTT
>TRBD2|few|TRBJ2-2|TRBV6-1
CASTEGAGRFGELFF
TGTGCCAGCACGGAGGGAGCGGGACGGTTCGGGGAGCTGTTTTTT